The T cell receptor beta chain described here comes from a study of cytomegalovirus exposure and HLA in healthy donors. Study context: Earlier work reported 100 million or so unique TCR beta sequences from some 170 million T cells.

The CDR3 has 18 residues. Germline-derived CDR1 and CDR2 are SQVTM and ANQGSEA. Both 60 Vbeta primers and 13 Jbeta primers went into the PCR. Data came from immunoSEQ multiplex PCR; TCRdb stores just in-frame clones and leaves some out. The sample holds approximately 170,000 clones; about 82% are singletons and the top ten take 2.4%. The table lists this clone with a count of one. Its target is not known. Samples came from healthy bone marrow donors. Study-level findings and limits: Later genetic work tied a missense DCLRE1C variant to beta-chain V and J trimming.

V and J are TRBV29-1 and TRBJ2-3; 16 bases agree with TRBD2. This receptor was obtained from a male donor in good health and CMV-seronegative. Sequenced input: PBMCs. The CDR3 DNA reads as TGCAGGGCAACCCAATTCGCGGGACTAGCGGGGGGGGACGATACGCAGTATTTT. It encodes CRATQFAGLAGGDDTQYF.